A single sample is the source of the 6 T cell receptor beta chains below, sequenced in a study of technical replicates of blood from a handful of donors (dated by TCRdb to about 2017). To prepare the library, the immunoSEQ multiplex PCR assay was applied. TCRdb's version of the immuneACCESS table is confined to in-frame rearrangements and falls short of the full clone set. An unresolved V gene accounts for under half of the shortfall where checked; the remainder is of unknown origin. The sample data list about 94,000 clones, and 96% of these were observed just once. The top ten hold 0.36% of the sample. Input material: T cells isolated from PBMCs. Receptors originate from a human donor in good health.

The rearrangement links TRBV6-5 to TRBJ1-1; D gene uncertain. The ends were cut back, 5 bases at V and 6 bases at J, with 13 bases in the middle. This CDR3 region has 13 residues. The germline CDR1 and CDR2 sequences are MNHEY and SVGAGI. The CDR3 is CASSRIRGAEAFF. In nucleotides, the CDR3 is TGTGCCAGCAGTCGGATTCGGGGTGCTGAAGCTTTCTTT.

This clone has a handful of counts. The chain recombines TRBV7-8 with TRBJ1-3; D is unresolved. The germline V gene encodes CDR1 SGHVS and CDR2 FQNEAQ. The CDR3 is 14 residues long. The V end was cut by 2 bases, the J end by 0 bases, with 5 bases between. The CDR3 is CASSLSSSGNTIYF. The CDR3, as DNA: TGTGCCAGCAGCTTATCCAGCTCTGGAAACACCATATATTTT.

The rearrangement uses TRBV25-1 and TRBJ2-5, with D possibly being TRBD1 (5 bases). The J call may be wrong; the DNA end is better matched by TRBJ2-7. CDR3 length: 12 residues. CDR1 and CDR2 from the germline V gene are MGHDK and SYGVNS. The CDR3 bases are TGTGCCAGCAGTCTCCCAGGGCACGAGCAGTACTTC. Encoded protein: CASSLPGHEQYF.

The CDR3 DNA reads TGCGCCAGCAGCCAAGATTCGGCAGGGGCTGAAAAACTGTTTTTT. Protein product: CASSQDSAGAEKLFF. This rearrangement joins TRBV4-3 to TRBJ1-4; TRBD1 might be the D (6 bases). The CDR3 has 15 amino acids. The germline V gene has CDR1 LGHNA and CDR2 YSLEER. The ends were cut back, 0 bases at V and 7 bases at J, with 12 bases in the middle.

The CDR3 DNA follows: TGTGCCAGCAGTTCTAGGGCGGGTGTAGGAAAACTGTTTTTT. It specifies CASSSRAGVGKLFF. The J gene is TRBJ1-4, the V gene TRBV27; no clear D gene. The V gene's germline CDR1 is MNHEY and CDR2 SMNVEV (reference sequence). The CDR3 spans 14 residues. The V gene lost 4 bases and the J gene lost 10 bases, with 16 bases spanning the gap. Drawing the rest from reference TRBV27 and TRBJ1-4, the complete variable domain is EAQVTQNPRYLITVTGKKLTVTCSQNMNHEYMSWYRQDPGLGLRQIYYSMNVEVTDKGDVPEGYKVSRKEKRNFPLILESPSPNQTSLYFCASSSRAGVGKLFFGSGTQLSVL.

This chain uses TRBV28 with TRBJ2-1; D is uncertain. Trimming removed 7 bases from V and 6 bases from J, with 13 bases in between. The CDR3 contains 13 residues. Germline V gene data show CDR1 as MDHEN and CDR2 as SYDVKM. The CDR3 nucleotides are TGTGCCAGCACGTCTTTTAGAGGCAATGAGCAGTTCTTC. It yields the protein CASTSFRGNEQFF.